This T cell receptor (beta chain) derives from a study of patients and donors after allogeneic stem cell transplantation. TCRdb reprocessed the RT-PCR reads via MiXCR and lists one record per CDR3 protein. The profile covers approximately 21,000 distinct CDR3 sequences, with roughly 30% appearing a single time and approximately 50% taken by the ten largest. V lost 3 bases and J lost 2, with 17 bases in between. This CDR3 comprises 17 residues. The receptor's source is a human donor who was either an allogeneic HSCT recipient or a stem cell or donor lymphocyte infusion donor (not recorded which). It is not recorded whose cells these are; they may come from a transplant donor. The source material was blood, either unsorted or a sorted T cell fraction (not recorded which). The chain is built from TRBV12-3 or TRBV12-4 and TRBJ1-3; TRBD1 might be the D (5 bases). CDR3 region: CASSFPGRVWTGNTIYF. In nucleotides, the CDR3 is TGTGCCAGCAGTTTCCCGGGCAGGGTCTGGACTGGAAACACCATATATTTT.